This T cell receptor beta chain was retrieved from a study of blood T cell repertoires in COVID-19. Across the whole study: Sample material is recorded as cDNA or gDNA derived from T cells, B-cell-depleted T cells, or PBMCs.

The Seattle patients joined while their infection was active and were tracked longitudinally afterward. Germline assignment: CDR1 SGHNT and CDR2 YENEEA. The CDR3 sequence is 12 residues long. The V gene lost 2 bases and the J gene lost 6 bases, with 4 bases spanning the gap. Repertoires were generated with immunoSEQ multiplex PCR, while TCRdb's copy carries only in-frame clones and drops some. The sample contains under 300,000 clones, less than 85% of which appear only once. This receptor was identified in a human donor with COVID-19, enrolled during active disease. The donor label of this sample is uncertain. Material for sequencing was peripheral blood. The chain joins TRBV11-3 to TRBJ2-2, with D uncertain. The CDR3 is CASSLYPGELFF. CDR3 sequence (DNA): TGTGCCAGCAGCTTATATCCCGGGGAGCTGTTTTTT.